This TCR beta chain was recovered during a study of CD8 T cells in Susac syndrome. Random hexamers were used to reverse transcribe 0.5 to 1 ug of RNA. TCRdb reprocessed the immunoSEQ multiplex PCR reads with MiXCR, giving one entry per CDR3 protein. The data show about 250,000 distinct CDR3 sequences, with 90% to 95% seen just once and less than 0.075% held by the top ten. Germline CDR1 SGHTA, CDR2 FQGNSA. This CDR3 spans 13 amino acids. Deletions cut 5 bases from V and 4 bases from J, with 9 bases between. This receptor was obtained from a human donor with multiple sclerosis. The sequenced material came from CD4+ T cells from PBMCs. This sequence joins TRBV7-2 and TRBJ2-1; D is possibly TRBD2 (5 bases). The chain's CDR3 is CASSAGMYNEQFF. Here the CDR3 DNA reads TGTGCCAGCAGCGCCGGGATGTACAATGAGCAGTTCTTC. The complete variable domain, with remaining parts taken from reference TRBV7-2 and TRBJ2-1, reads GAGVSQSPSNKVTEKGKDVELRCDPISGHTALYWYRQSLGQGLEFLIYFQGNSAPDKSGLPSDRFSAERTGGSVSTLTIQRTQQEDSAVYLCASSAGMYNEQFFGPGTRLTVL.